This TCR beta chain derives from a study of blood T cell repertoires in COVID-19. The wider study: Some COVID-19 samples were acute and others convalescent; all came from the United States, Italy and Spain. T cells, B-cell-depleted T cells, or PBMCs provided the cDNA or gDNA that served as material.

Some clones are missing from TCRdb's copy, which holds only in-frame ones; the method was immunoSEQ multiplex PCR. Among more than 50,000 clones listed, just over 90% were seen once. This CDR3 has 14 amino acids. Germline CDR1 and CDR2: MNHEY and SVGAGI. Germline trimming cut 8 bases from V and 7 bases from J; bases unmatched to any gene: 8. This sequence originates from a woman in her forties with active COVID-19. The chain joins TRBV6-5 to TRBJ2-2, with 9 bases matching TRBD2. Sequences were obtained from peripheral blood. The CDR3 nucleotides are TGTGCCAGCGATAGCGGGGGAGTAGGCGGGGAGCTGTTTTTT. Translated, it gives CASDSGGVGGELFF.